Sequencing of this T cell receptor (beta chain) was carried out in a study of response to subunit inactivated influenza vaccine listed by TCRdb under 2018. Describing the broader study: Deep quantitative T cell receptor repertoire profiling was used in the study to track responses to a trivalent subunit inactivated influenza vaccine. Beyond this particular receptor, the publication reports: According to the authors, only a limited number of new T cells may be recruited by each seasonal influenza vaccination.

Concerning this clonotype: It lacks a known antigen. No per-base quality is available; no much larger clone lies one base away.

The library came from RT-PCR. Sequencing was carried out with an Illumina HiSeq 2500. TCRdb reprocessed the public reads (quality trimming at Q25 with fastp, clone calling with MiXCR) and kept in-frame beta chains. Rows with one shared CDR3 protein collapse into an entry with the most common genes and DNA. A total of roughly 700,000 distinct CDR3 sequences appear in this sample, around 13% of them only once. The ten largest clonotypes hold 5.5% to 7% of the sample. The receptor was isolated from a man aged 50-60 years who received an inactivated influenza vaccine. Donor details come from another sample of the same person, matched by shared clones. This specimen was PBMCs from blood, taken around 15 days before vaccination.

The CDR3 region reads CSASGLLTDTQYF. In nucleotides, the sequence is TGCAGTGCTAGTGGCCTCCTCACAGATACGCAGTATTTT. The rearrangement joined TRBV20-1 to TRBJ2-3, with the D segment identity uncertain. Trimming costs V 3 bases and J 2 bases, and their ends lie 9 bases apart. Based on the germline V gene (reference sequence), the CDR1 and CDR2 sequences are DFQATT and SNEGSKA. Spanning cysteine to phenylalanine, the CDR3 consists of 13 amino acids. CDR3 DNA only is kept here, 39 bases in frame from base 1.